This T cell receptor beta chain is drawn from a study of tumor-infiltrating lymphocytes in localized non-small cell lung cancer. Study information: Tumor tissue and non-adjacent uninvolved lung came from each patient.

Profiling relied on immunoSEQ multiplex PCR, and the TCRdb table lists in-frame clones only, not all of them. The top ten clones hold approximately 11% of a sample with 9,500 to 13,000 clones, 60% of them seen once. V lost 5 bases to trimming and J lost 3 bases, with 17 bases between them. The CDR3 runs to 16 residues. Germline CDR1 SGHVS, CDR2 FQNEAQ. Regarding the study as a whole: T-cell fraction did not differ between immunotypes IM1 and IM2. Each assay used a separate piece of the same tissue.

This clone is labeled as medium-sized. What it binds is unknown. The sequencing input was uninvolved lung tissue not adjacent to the tumor. The source is a human donor with non-small cell lung cancer. The chain uses TRBV7-8 and TRBJ2-1, with D perhaps TRBD2 (6 bases). DNA of the CDR3: TGTGCCAGCAGCCAGATTCGGGGGTGGGGCTACAATGAGCAGTTCTTC. Its translation: CASSQIRGWGYNEQFF.